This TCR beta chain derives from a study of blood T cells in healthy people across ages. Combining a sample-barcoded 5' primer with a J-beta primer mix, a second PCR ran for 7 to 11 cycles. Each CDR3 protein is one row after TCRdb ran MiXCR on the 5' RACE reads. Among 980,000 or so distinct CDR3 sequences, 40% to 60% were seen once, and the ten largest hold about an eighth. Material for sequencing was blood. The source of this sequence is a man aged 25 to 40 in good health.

The CDR3 sequence: CSVEVQGGGNIQYF. DNA of the CDR3: TGCAGCGTTGAAGTCCAGGGAGGCGGAAACATTCAGTACTTC. J is TRBJ2-4 and V is TRBV29-1, with TRBD2 as a possible D gene (6 bases). The CDR3 contains 14 residues. Germline V gene sequence: CDR1 SQVTM, CDR2 ANQGSEA. Trimming pared 1 base from V and 6 bases from J, leaving 13 bases between.